Described below is a single T cell receptor beta chain sequence and its context. The antigen remains unidentified. The sample comes from a study of T cell responses to AZD1222 COVID-19 vaccine. Whole-study results and caveats: Baseline serology detected seropositivity in only a handful of AZD1222 recipients. The donors showed a predominance of white British ancestry and of females, with possible underestimation of clonal diversity. Spike-wide coverage was observed for vaccine-associated CD4 TCRs, with dominant responses at 160-218 and 743-854.

CDR3 length equals 11 residues. Trimming took off 6 bases at V and 12 bases at J, with 12 bases between the two ends. Clones were sequenced by immunoSEQ multiplex PCR, and TCRdb holds only the in-frame ones, with some missing. The table shows some 120,000 clones, with around nine tenths occurring only once. The chain combines TRBV12-3 or TRBV12-4 with TRBJ2-1; tentatively, D is TRBD2 (5 bases). The material was peripheral blood, obtained on day 0 of AZD1222 vaccination. The source is an adult in good health. The CDR3 region is CASSTERGQFF. CDR3 bases: TGTGCCAGCAGCACCGAACGGGGGCAGTTCTTC.